The 21 T cell receptor beta chains given below trace back to one sample, sequenced in a study of Ad26.COV2.S vaccination and SARS-CoV-2 variants. Assay: immunoSEQ multiplex PCR; the TCRdb copy retains only in-frame clones and omits some. The data hold some 340,000 clones, with 70% to 90% observed a single time. Specified treatment: 15 to 20 received Ad26.COV2.S at low or high dose, single or two shots; about five received placebo; per-sample allocation not given. Sampling occurred on day 63 after the first vaccine or placebo injection. The sample here was peripheral blood, taken in a trial of Ad26.COV2.S vaccine versus placebo. The receptors derive from a person between 18 and 59 years old who received the Ad26.COV2.S COVID-19 vaccine or a placebo.

V and J are TRBV30 and TRBJ1-6; 8 nucleotides line up with TRBD1. V trimming: 0 bases; J trimming: 8 bases; junction bases outside the gene matches: 6. The CDR3 has 15 amino acids. Germline V gives CDR1 GTSNPN, CDR2 SVGIG (reference sequence). CDR3 sequence reads: CAWSVRQGSDSPLHF. Written as DNA, the CDR3 is TGTGCCTGGAGTGTCCGACAGGGGAGCGATTCACCCCTCCACTTT.

The chain joins TRBV2 to TRBJ1-5; D unclear. The CDR3 length is 14 residues. The V gene's germline CDR1 is SNHLY and CDR2 FYNNEI. V was cut by 6 bases and J by 4 bases, with 13 bases left in between. The CDR3 DNA reads TGTGCCAGCAGACCGGGCCGCGAAAATCAGCCCCAGCATTTT. Amino acid sequence: CASRPGRENQPQHF.

The rearrangement links TRBV6-5 to TRBJ2-7; D possibly corresponds to TRBD2 (6 bases). The V end was cut by 5 bases, the J end by 6 bases, with 17 bases between. Looked up from germline, CDR1 is MNHEY and CDR2 is SVGAGI. The CDR3 runs to 14 residues. The CDR3 is CASSPRDSDREQYF. DNA for the CDR3: TGTGCCAGCAGTCCCCGGGACTCGGACCGCGAGCAGTACTTC.

The V gene is TRBV7-2, the J gene TRBJ1-6, with 8 bases matching TRBD1. V was pared by 2 bases and J by 8 bases, with 17 bases of the junction left unmatched. This CDR3 region has 19 residues. CDR1 is SGHTA and CDR2 is FQGNSA in the germline V gene. This CDR3 reads CASSLRRQGALGNDSPLHF. The CDR3 bases are TGTGCCAGCAGCTTAAGACGTCAGGGGGCACTCGGAAACGATTCACCCCTCCACTTT.

In this sample, this clone turned up once. The chain links TRBV19 to TRBJ1-1; D not certain. In germline, CDR1 is LNHDA, CDR2 SQIVND (reference sequence). This CDR3 contains 13 residues. V lost 4 bases and J 5 bases, leaving 11 bases between the germline ends. CDR3: CASSSRGGTEAFF. As DNA, the CDR3 is TGTGCCAGTAGTAGCCGGGGAGGGACTGAAGCTTTCTTT.

The chain has TRBV27 and TRBJ2-7; the D gene is possibly TRBD2 (6 bases). CDR3 size: 14 residues. Germline CDR1 is MNHEY and CDR2 is SMNVEV (reference sequence). V was shortened by 2 bases and J by 2 bases, with 10 bases between the two germline ends. CDR3 coding DNA: TGTGCCAGCAGTTTAAGGTGGGGGGCCTACGAGCAGTACTTC. Its translation is CASSLRWGAYEQYF.

V gene TRBV18 combines with J gene TRBJ2-4; D is ambiguous. Germline assignment: CDR1 KGHSH and CDR2 LQKENI. The CDR3 spans 14 residues. V dropped 6 bases and J dropped 0 bases, with 9 bases sitting between them. The CDR3, as DNA: TGTGCCAGCTCCTTCGATCTAGCCAAAAACATTCAGTACTTC. Encoded protein: CASSFDLAKNIQYF.

The chain joins TRBV7-2 to TRBJ1-1, with D uncertain. V lost 0 bases to trimming and J lost 1 base, with 6 bases between them. Germline V gene lookup returns CDR1 SGHTA and CDR2 FQGNSA. The CDR3 spans 14 residues. CDR3 residues: CASSLAGRNTEAFF. CDR3 sequence (DNA): TGTGCCAGCAGCTTAGCGGGAAGGAACACTGAAGCTTTCTTT.

This clone is a singleton in its sample. CDR3 residues: CASSYLGVQTQYF. The CDR3 coding sequence is TGTGCCAGCAGTTACCTGGGGGTCCAGACCCAGTACTTC. The V call is TRBV6-5, the J call TRBJ2-5; D assignment may be TRBD1 or TRBD2 (5 bases each). The CDR3 runs 13 residues. Germline loops: CDR1 MNHEY, CDR2 SVGAGI. V was shortened by 2 bases and J by 6 bases, with 10 bases between the two germline ends.

The V and J genes are TRBV28 and TRBJ1-5; D gene ambiguous. V lost 2 bases, J lost 6 bases, and 8 bases lay in between. CDR1 MDHEN and CDR2 SYDVKM come from the germline V gene. This CDR3 has 13 residues. The CDR3 nucleotides read TGTGCCAGCAGTTTACGTTTTGGTCAGCCCCAGCATTTT. Its translation: CASSLRFGQPQHF. The whole variable domain, remainder taken from reference TRBV28 and TRBJ1-5, is DVKVTQSSRYLVKRTGEKVFLECVQDMDHENMFWYRQDPGLGLRLIYFSYDVKMKEKGDIPEGYSVSREKKERFSLILESASTNQTSMYLCASSLRFGQPQHFGDGTRLSIL.

The rearrangement joins TRBV7-6 to TRBJ2-7; 13 bases are shared with TRBD2. The V gene's germline CDR1 is SGHVS and CDR2 FNYEAQ. J gave up 7 bases and V 1 base, and 4 bases lay outside the gene matches. The CDR3 sequence is 15 residues long. CDR3 in DNA: TGTGCCAGCAGCTTAGATGGACTAGCGGGGGAAGAGCAGTACTTC. Its translation: CASSLDGLAGEEQYF.

V gene TRBV12-3 or TRBV12-4 combines with J gene TRBJ2-2; D is uncertain. This CDR3 comprises 13 residues. With 3 bases removed from V and 10 bases from J, the gap between germline ends came to 12 bases. The CDR3 coding sequence is TGTGCCAGCAGTTTGGTCAGAGAAGCGGAGCTGTTTTTT. Residues: CASSLVREAELFF.

This clone was picked up one time. This sequence joins TRBV9 and TRBJ2-3, with 7 bases identical to TRBD1. Germline V CDR1 and CDR2: SGDLS, YYNGEE. J gave up 6 bases and V 4 bases, and 8 bases lay outside the gene matches. CDR3 length equals 14 residues. CDR3 nucleotides: TGTGCCAGCAGCCCTACAGGGGAGAGGGATACGCAGTATTTT. It specifies CASSPTGERDTQYF. Full variable domain (outside the CDR3, taken from reference TRBV9 and TRBJ2-3): DSGVTQTPKHLITATGQRVTLRCSPRSGDLSVYWYQQSLDQGLQFLIQYYNGEERAKGNILERFSAQQFPDLHSELNLSSLELGDSALYFCASSPTGERDTQYFGPGTRLTVL.

The chain is built from TRBV19 and TRBJ2-3; perhaps D is TRBD1 or TRBD2 (6 bases each). V was pared by 3 bases and J by 5 bases, with 15 bases between. Germline V gene sequence: CDR1 LNHDA, CDR2 SQIVND (reference sequence). The length of the CDR3 is 15 residues. The CDR3: CASSIAGGVGDTQYF. CDR3 sequence (DNA): TGTGCCAGTAGTATTGCCGGGGGCGTTGGAGATACGCAGTATTTT.

This clone was seen many times. The genes are TRBV4-1 and TRBJ2-1; 9 bases match TRBD1. Trimming removed 0 bases from V and 4 bases from J; junction bases left unmatched: 1. The germline gives CDR1 MGHRA, CDR2 YSYEKL. This CDR3 contains 15 residues. The CDR3 bases are TGCGCCAGCAGCCAAGATGGACAGGGGTACAATGAGCAGTTCTTC. It specifies CASSQDGQGYNEQFF.

In its sample, this clone was seen once. The CDR3 loop is CSVGYSYEQYF. CDR3 in DNA: TGCAGCGTTGGGTACTCCTACGAGCAGTACTTC. The chain links TRBV29-1 to TRBJ2-7; D is unclear. Per germline, CDR1 SQVTM and CDR2 ANQGSEA. V lost 4 bases to trimming and J lost 0 bases, with 4 bases between them. CDR3 length: 11 residues.

The rearrangement joins TRBV30 to TRBJ1-3; TRBD1 matches at 9 bases. The CDR3 length is 14 residues. With V trimmed by 7 bases and J by 0 bases, 4 bases remained unmatched. Germline V lookup: CDR1 GTSNPN, CDR2 SVGIG (reference sequence). This CDR3 reads CASGQGTSGNTIYF. The CDR3, as DNA: TGTGCCTCGGGACAGGGTACCTCTGGAAACACCATATATTTT.

In regard to this clone: The same CDR3 can be traced to other DNA sequences in this sample. The chain is built from TRBV7-3 and TRBJ1-5; weak D call: TRBD1 (5 bases). Germline V gives CDR1 SGHTA, CDR2 FQGTGA. V dropped 0 bases and J dropped 6 bases, with 6 bases sitting between them. This CDR3 has 13 residues. The CDR3 DNA is TGTGCCAGCAGCTTAACGGGGGGTCAGCCCCAGCATTTT. Its protein product is CASSLTGGQPQHF.

CDR3: CASSPERVSNQPQHF. The CDR3 bases are TGTGCCAGCAGTCCCGAGAGGGTTAGCAATCAGCCCCAGCATTTT. The chain carries TRBV6-2 or TRBV6-3 and TRBJ1-5; D gene ambiguous. The CDR3 is 15 residues long. Germline lookup yields CDR1 MNHEY and CDR2 SVGEGT. V was cut by 5 bases and J by 0 bases, with 11 bases left in between.

This sequence joins TRBV18 and TRBJ1-1, with D maybe TRBD1 (6 bases). This CDR3 spans 14 amino acids. The V and J ends lost 1 base and 5 bases respectively, with 11 bases between them. Germline values: CDR1 KGHSH, CDR2 LQKENI. Written as DNA, the CDR3 is TGTGCCAGCTCACCACAAGGGGGGAAGACTGAAGCTTTCTTT. Its protein is CASSPQGGKTEAFF.

The chain recombines TRBV3-1 (or the pseudogene TRBV3-2) with TRBJ2-1; D gene ambiguous. Germline V gene lookup returns CDR1 LGHDT and CDR2 YNNKEL (reference sequence). Trimming pared 8 bases from V and 4 bases from J, leaving 15 bases between. This CDR3 contains 14 residues. The CDR3 DNA reads TGTGCCAGCTCCACCCAGCACGTTTACAATGAGCAGTTCTTC. Translated: CASSTQHVYNEQFF.